This TCR beta chain comes out of a study of shared clonotypes between healthy human individuals. Study details: For every donor, three CD4 naive, three CD4 memory, two CD8 naive and one CD8 memory plates were used.

V lost 5 bases to trimming and J lost 2 bases; unmatched junction nucleotides: 6. Germline V gives CDR1 MNHEY, CDR2 SVGAGI. The CDR3 covers 15 residues. Adult donors, all healthy and HIV-negative, had no recent acute infections or vaccinations. Every donor, a Caucasian adult, lived in Nashville, Tennessee. Using immunoSEQ multiplex PCR, the repertoire was profiled, and TCRdb retains in-frame clones only, with some absent. The table records under 650,000 clones, almost 97% of them present only once. This TCR came from a woman in her twenties or thirties in good health. The J gene is TRBJ1-5, the V gene TRBV6-5; 7 bases fit TRBD1. The sequencing sample was made of naive CD4+ T cells sorted from blood. The subset is: CD45RA+ positively selected. CDR3 DNA: TGTGCCAGCAGTCGCGACAGGGTCGGCAATCAGCCCCAGCATTTT. Encoded protein: CASSRDRVGNQPQHF.